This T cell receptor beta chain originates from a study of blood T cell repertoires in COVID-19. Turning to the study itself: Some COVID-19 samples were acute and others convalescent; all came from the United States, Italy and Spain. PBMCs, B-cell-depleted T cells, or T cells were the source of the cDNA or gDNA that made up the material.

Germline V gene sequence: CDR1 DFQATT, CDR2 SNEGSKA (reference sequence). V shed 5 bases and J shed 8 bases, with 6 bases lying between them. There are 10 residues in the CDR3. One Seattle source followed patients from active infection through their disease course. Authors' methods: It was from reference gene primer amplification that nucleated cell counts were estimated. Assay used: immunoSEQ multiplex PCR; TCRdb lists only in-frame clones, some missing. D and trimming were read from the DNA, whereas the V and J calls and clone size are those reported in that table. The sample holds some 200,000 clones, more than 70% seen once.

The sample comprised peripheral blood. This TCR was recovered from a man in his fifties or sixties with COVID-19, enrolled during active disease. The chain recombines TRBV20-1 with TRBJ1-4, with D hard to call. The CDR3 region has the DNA TGCAGTGCTCCTCGGGAAAAACTGTTTTTT. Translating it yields CSAPREKLFF.